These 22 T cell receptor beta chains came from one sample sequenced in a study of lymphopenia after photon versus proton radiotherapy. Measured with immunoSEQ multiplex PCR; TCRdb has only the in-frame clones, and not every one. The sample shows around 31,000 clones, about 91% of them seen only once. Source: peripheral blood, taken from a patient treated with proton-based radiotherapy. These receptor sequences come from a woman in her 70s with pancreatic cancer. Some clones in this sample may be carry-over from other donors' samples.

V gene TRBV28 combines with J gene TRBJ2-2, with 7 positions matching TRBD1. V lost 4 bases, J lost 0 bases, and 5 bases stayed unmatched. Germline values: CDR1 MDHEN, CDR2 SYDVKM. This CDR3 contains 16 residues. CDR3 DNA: TGTGCCAGCAGTTCCTCCGGGACAGCGAACACCGGGGAGCTGTTTTTT. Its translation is CASSSSGTANTGELFF.

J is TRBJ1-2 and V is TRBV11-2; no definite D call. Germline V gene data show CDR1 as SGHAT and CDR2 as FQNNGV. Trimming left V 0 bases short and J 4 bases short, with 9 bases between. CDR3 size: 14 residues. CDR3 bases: TGTGCCAGCAGCTTAGATCCCTCGATCTATGGCTACACCTTC. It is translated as CASSLDPSIYGYTF.

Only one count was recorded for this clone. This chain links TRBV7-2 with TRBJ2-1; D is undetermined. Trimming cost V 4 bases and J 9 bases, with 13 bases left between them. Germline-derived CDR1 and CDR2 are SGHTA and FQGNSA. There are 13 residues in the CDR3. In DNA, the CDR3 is TGTGCCAGCAGCTCGATACCAAGCGTTGAGCAGTTCTTC. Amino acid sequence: CASSSIPSVEQFF.

CDR3 coding DNA: TGTGCCAGTTCGACCGGGACAGGGGGCAGAGAGACCCAGTACTTC. Protein: CASSTGTGGRETQYF. The V gene is TRBV2, the J gene TRBJ2-5, with 12 bases matching TRBD1. Germline V gene lookup returns CDR1 SNHLY and CDR2 FYNNEI. The CDR3 covers 15 residues. Trimming removed 9 bases from V and 4 bases from J; junction bases left unmatched: 9. The whole variable domain, filled in from reference TRBV2 and TRBJ2-5, reads EPEVTQTPSHQVTQMGQEVILRCVPISNHLYFYWYRQILGQKVEFLVSFYNNEISEKSEIFDDQFSVERPDGSNFTLKIRSTKLEDSAMYFCASSTGTGGRETQYFGPGTRLLVL.

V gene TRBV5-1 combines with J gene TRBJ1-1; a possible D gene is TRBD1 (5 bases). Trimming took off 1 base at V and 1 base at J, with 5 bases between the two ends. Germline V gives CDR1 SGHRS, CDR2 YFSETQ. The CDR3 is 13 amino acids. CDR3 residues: CASSLTGNTEAFF. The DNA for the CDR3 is TGCGCCAGCAGCTTGACAGGGAACACTGAAGCTTTCTTT.

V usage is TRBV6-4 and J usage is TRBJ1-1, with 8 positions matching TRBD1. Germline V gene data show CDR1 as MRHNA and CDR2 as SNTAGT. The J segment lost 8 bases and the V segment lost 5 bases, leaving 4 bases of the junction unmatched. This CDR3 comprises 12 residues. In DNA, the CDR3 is TGTGCCAGCAGTTTCGGACAGGGAGAAGCTTTCTTT. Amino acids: CASSFGQGEAFF.

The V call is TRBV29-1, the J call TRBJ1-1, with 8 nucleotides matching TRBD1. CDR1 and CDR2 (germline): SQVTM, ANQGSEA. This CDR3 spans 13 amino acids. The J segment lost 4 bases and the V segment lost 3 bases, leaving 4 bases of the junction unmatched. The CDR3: CSVDGTGGTEAFF. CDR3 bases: TGCAGCGTTGACGGGACAGGTGGCACTGAAGCTTTCTTT. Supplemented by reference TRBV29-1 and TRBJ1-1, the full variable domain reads SAVISQKPSRDICQRGTSLTIQCQVDSQVTMMFWYRQQPGQSLTLIATANQGSEATYESGFVIDKFPISRPNLTFSTLTVSNMSPEDSSIYLCSVDGTGGTEAFFGQGTRLTVV.

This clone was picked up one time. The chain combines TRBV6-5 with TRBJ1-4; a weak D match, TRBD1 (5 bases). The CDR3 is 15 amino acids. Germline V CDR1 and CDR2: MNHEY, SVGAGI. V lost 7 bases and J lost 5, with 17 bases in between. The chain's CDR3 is CASTERGQTNEKLFF. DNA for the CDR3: TGTGCCAGCACCGAAAGAGGACAAACCAATGAAAAACTGTTTTTT.

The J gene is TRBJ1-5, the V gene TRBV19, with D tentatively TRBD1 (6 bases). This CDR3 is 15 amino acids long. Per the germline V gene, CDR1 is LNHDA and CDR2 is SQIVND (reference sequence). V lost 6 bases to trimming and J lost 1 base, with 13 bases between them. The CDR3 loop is CASRVSGGSNQPQHF. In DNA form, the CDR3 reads TGTGCCAGTAGGGTTTCTGGGGGCAGCAATCAGCCCCAGCATTTT.

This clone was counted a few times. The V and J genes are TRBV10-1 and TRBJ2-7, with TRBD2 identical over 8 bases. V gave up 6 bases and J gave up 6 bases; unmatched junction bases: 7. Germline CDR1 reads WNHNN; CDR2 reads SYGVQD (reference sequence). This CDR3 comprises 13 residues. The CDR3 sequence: CASSAAREGEQYF. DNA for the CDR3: TGCGCCAGCAGCGCAGCCCGGGAGGGCGAGCAGTACTTC.

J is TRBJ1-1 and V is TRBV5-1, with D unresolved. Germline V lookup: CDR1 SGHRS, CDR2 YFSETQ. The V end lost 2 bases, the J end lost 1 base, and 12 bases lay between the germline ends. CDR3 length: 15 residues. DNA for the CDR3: TGCGCCAGCAGCTTCGAACCGGTCGGGAACACTGAAGCTTTCTTT. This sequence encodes CASSFEPVGNTEAFF.

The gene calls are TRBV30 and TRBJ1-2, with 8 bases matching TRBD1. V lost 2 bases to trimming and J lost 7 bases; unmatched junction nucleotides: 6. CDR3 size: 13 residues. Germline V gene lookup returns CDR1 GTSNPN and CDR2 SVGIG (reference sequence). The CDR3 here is CAWSRGQETGYTF. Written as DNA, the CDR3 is TGTGCCTGGAGTAGGGGACAGGAGACTGGCTACACCTTC.

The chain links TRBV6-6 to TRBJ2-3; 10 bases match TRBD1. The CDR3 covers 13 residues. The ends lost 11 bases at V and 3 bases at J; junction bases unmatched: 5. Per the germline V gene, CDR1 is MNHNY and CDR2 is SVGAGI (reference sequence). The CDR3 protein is CAGGTGETDTQYF. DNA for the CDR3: TGTGCCGGGGGGACAGGGGAGACAGATACGCAGTATTTT.

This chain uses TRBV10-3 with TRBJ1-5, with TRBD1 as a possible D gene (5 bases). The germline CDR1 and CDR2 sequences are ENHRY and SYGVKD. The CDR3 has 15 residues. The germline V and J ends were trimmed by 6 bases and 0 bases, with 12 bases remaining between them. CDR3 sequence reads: CAISKTENSNQPQHF. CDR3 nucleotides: TGTGCCATCAGCAAGACAGAAAATAGCAATCAGCCCCAGCATTTT.

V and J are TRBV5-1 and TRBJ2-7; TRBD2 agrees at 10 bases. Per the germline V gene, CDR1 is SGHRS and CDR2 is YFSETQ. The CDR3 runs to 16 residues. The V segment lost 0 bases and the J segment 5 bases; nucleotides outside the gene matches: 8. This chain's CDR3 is CASSLAWSSGSDEQYF. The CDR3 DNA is TGCGCCAGCAGCTTGGCCTGGTCTAGCGGGAGTGACGAGCAGTACTTC.

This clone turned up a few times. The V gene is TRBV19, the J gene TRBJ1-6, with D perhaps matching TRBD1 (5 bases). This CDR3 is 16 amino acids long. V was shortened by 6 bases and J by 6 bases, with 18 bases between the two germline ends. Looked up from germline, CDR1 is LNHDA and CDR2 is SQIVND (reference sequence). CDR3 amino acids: CASRRAEGRGNSPLHF. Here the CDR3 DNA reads TGTGCCAGTAGAAGGGCCGAGGGGAGGGGTAATTCACCCCTCCACTTT.

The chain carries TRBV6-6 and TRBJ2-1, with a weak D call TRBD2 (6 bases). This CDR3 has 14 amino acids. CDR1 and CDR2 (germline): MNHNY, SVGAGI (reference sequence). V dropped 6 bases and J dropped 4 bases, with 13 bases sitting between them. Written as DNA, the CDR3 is TGTGCCAGCAGGCCTCTAGCGAGGTACAATGAGCAGTTCTTC. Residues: CASRPLARYNEQFF.

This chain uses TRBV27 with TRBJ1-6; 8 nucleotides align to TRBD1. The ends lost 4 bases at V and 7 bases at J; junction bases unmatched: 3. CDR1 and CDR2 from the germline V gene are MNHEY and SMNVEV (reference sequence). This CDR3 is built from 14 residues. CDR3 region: CASSSGQANSPLHF. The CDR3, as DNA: TGTGCCAGCAGTTCGGGACAGGCAAATTCACCCCTCCACTTT.

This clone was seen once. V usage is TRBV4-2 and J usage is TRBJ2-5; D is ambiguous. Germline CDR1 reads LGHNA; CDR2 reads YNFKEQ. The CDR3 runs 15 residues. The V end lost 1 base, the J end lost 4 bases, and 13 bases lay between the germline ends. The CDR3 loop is CASSQVLGSLETQYF. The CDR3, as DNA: TGTGCCAGCAGCCAAGTCTTGGGTTCATTAGAGACCCAGTACTTC.

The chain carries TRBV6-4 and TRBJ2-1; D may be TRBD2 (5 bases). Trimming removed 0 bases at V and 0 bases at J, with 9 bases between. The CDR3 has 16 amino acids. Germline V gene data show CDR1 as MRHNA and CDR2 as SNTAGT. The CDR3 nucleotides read TGTGCCAGCAGTGACTCCACCCGGGGCTCCTACAATGAGCAGTTCTTC. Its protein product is CASSDSTRGSYNEQFF.

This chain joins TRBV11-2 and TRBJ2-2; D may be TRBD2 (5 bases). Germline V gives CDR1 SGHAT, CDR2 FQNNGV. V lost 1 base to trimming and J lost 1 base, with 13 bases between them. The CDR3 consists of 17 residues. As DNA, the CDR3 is TGTGCCAGCAGCTTAGTTAGTCTAGCCGAGAACACCGGGGAGCTGTTTTTT. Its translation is CASSLVSLAENTGELFF. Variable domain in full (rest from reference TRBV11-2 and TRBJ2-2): EAGVAQSPRYKIIEKRQSVAFWCNPISGHATLYWYQQILGQGPKLLIQFQNNGVVDDSQLPKDRFSAERLKGVDSTLKIQPAKLEDSAVYLCASSLVSLAENTGELFFGEGSRLTVL.

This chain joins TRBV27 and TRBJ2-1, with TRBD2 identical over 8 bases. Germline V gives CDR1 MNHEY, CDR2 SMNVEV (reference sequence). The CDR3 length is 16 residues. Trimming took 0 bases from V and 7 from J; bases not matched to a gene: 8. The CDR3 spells CASSLSFGLASNEQFF. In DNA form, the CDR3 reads TGTGCCAGCAGTTTATCATTCGGACTAGCCAGTAATGAGCAGTTCTTC.